This T cell receptor beta chain was identified during a study of blood T cell repertoires in COVID-19. Study-wide context: T cells, B-cell-depleted T cells, or PBMCs supplied cDNA or gDNA.

The trim removed 0 bases at V and 12 bases at J, leaving 3 bases unmatched. The CDR3 runs 13 residues. Per the germline V gene, CDR1 is SGHNT and CDR2 is YENEEA. Profiling relied on immunoSEQ multiplex PCR, and the TCRdb table lists in-frame clones only, not all of them. The top ten clones hold approximately 10% of a sample with 200,000 to 250,000 clones, around 84% of them seen once. V gene TRBV11-3 combines with J gene TRBJ2-3; TRBD2 aligns across 10 bases. Sequencing was done on a sample of peripheral blood. The receptor's source is a woman of 80 years or more with COVID-19, enrolled during active disease. The CDR3 loop reads CASSLESGGVQYF. CDR3 DNA sequence: TGTGCCAGCAGCTTAGAGAGCGGGGGGGTTCAGTATTTT.